These 4 T cell receptor beta chains were all obtained from the same sample, sequenced in a study of graft-versus-host responses after intestinal transplantation. For these TCRs, the target antigens are not known. Clones were read by immunoSEQ multiplex PCR, and TCRdb kept only the in-frame ones, dropping some. The sample lists 70,000 or so clones, under 90% occurring once. The specimen comprised unstimulated CD4+ T cells sorted from spleen or lymph node cells, sampled before transplant. The receptors were gathered from a human donor who was the organ donor for an intestinal transplant.

The chain uses TRBV9 and TRBJ1-6; 9 bases align to TRBD1. Per the germline V gene, CDR1 is SGDLS and CDR2 is YYNGEE. The junction had 14 bases not matched to a gene; V was cut back by 3 bases and J by 1 base. This CDR3 is built from 20 residues. This CDR3 reads CASSGRQGEREGSYNSPLHF. CDR3 sequence (DNA): TGTGCCAGCAGCGGTCGACAGGGGGAAAGGGAAGGGTCCTATAATTCACCCCTCCACTTT.

The rearrangement joins TRBV25-1 to TRBJ1-1; possible D gene TRBD1, 6 bases. The CDR3 is 12 residues long. Trimming shortened V by 6 bases and J by 1 base, and 6 bases separated the two germline ends. Looked up from germline, CDR1 is MGHDK and CDR2 is SYGVNS. The CDR3 DNA reads as TGTGCCAGCAGAGGGGGGAACACTGAAGCTTTCTTT. Translating it yields CASRGGNTEAFF. The full variable domain, in which reference TRBV25-1 and TRBJ1-1 provide the parts outside the CDR3, is EADIYQTPRYLVIGTGKKITLECSQTMGHDKMYWYQQDPGMELHLIHYSYGVNSTEKGDLSSESTVSRIRTEHFPLTLESARPSHTSQYLCASRGGNTEAFFGQGTRLTVV.

The rearrangement uses TRBV5-8 and TRBJ1-5, with D perhaps TRBD1 (5 bases). Per germline, CDR1 SGHTS and CDR2 YDEGEE. This CDR3 contains 17 residues. V dropped 4 bases and J dropped 2 bases, with 19 bases sitting between them. In DNA, the CDR3 is TGTGCCAGCAGCCTCCGGGGAGGGGTGGGGGGCAATCAGCCCCAGCATTTT. Encoded protein: CASSLRGGVGGNQPQHF.

This CDR3 is CASSVTGTGINEQFF. CDR3 nucleotide sequence: TGTGCCAGCAGCGTCACCGGGACAGGAATAAATGAGCAGTTCTTC. V is TRBV7-8 and J is TRBJ2-1; 8 bases fit TRBD1. The germline V gene encodes CDR1 SGHVS and CDR2 FQNEAQ. The V gene end was trimmed by 5 bases and the J gene end by 7 bases; junction bases not matched to a gene: 10. CDR3 length: 15 residues.